Reported below is one TCR beta chain. It has no known antigen specificity. Base qualities are not recorded, but no much larger clone differs from it by a single base. Each collaborating institution followed its own protocols to collect whole blood in K2EDTA tubes. For TCRbeta analysis, collaborator samples were shipped as frozen whole blood, as isolated PBMCs, or as DNA extracted from either sample type. The data originate from a study of blood T cell repertoires in COVID-19 (dated by TCRdb to 2018 to 2021). Background on the whole study: Collaborator samples came from the United States, Italy and Spain and covered acute and convalescent phases of COVID-19. Where available, HLA class I and class II types were obtained from metadata supplied by the sample provider rather than from assay-based typing. The repertoires were released in a freely available public database meant as a resource for research on the immune response to SARS-CoV-2. The prospective study material was composed of cDNA or gDNA derived from T cells, B-cell-depleted T cells, or PBMCs. Subjects who had been exposed to COVID-19, were actively infected with it, or had recovered from it provided the deeply sampled blood TCRbeta repertoires that made up the dataset. The samples were drawn from two sources: the first 160 participants of the ongoing ImmuneRACE study, and 1,000 to 1,500 subjects contributed by 6 global collaborators. Nearly every sample came with metadata listing a de-identified subject ID, COVID-19 status, age in years and sex.

The immunoSEQ Assay, a bias-controlled multiplex PCR, was used to amplify TCRbeta CDR3 regions from genomic DNA. The authors' analysis ran thus. Nucleated cell counts per sample were estimated from amplification of reference gene primers within the assay. Sequence reads were collapsed and filtered to measure the absolute abundance of every unique TCRbeta CDR3 rearrangement. Productive Simpson clonality was computed per sample as the square root of Simpson's diversity index over productive rearrangements. TCRdb holds this immuneACCESS table with in-frame rearrangements only. Some clones are missing; in checked studies, unresolved V genes explain under half, and the rest has no known cause. The V and J calls and clone size come from that table; D and trimming were worked out from the DNA. Counted in this sample were 90,000 to 120,000 clones; around 84% of them appeared once. The leading ten clones occupy roughly a quarter of the sample.

Inclusive of the bounding cysteine and phenylalanine, the CDR3 is 15 residues long. The CDR3 DNA has 45 bases and is translated from base 1. From a lookup of the germline V gene, CDR1 and CDR2 are MNHEY and SVGAGI. The junction carries 10 bases between V and J, which are trimmed by 2 bases and 2 bases respectively. The investigation overall reported the following: The quantity of clinical and demographic metadata differed by source and by participant and was supplied without curation.

This clonotype was sampled from a man aged 55-75 years with acute or convalescent COVID-19. Sequencing was performed on peripheral blood. The sequence is built from TRBV6-5 and TRBJ1-5; the D gene remains uncertain. The DNA sequence is TGTGCCAGCAGTTACGGTCGGTTGGGCAATCAGCCCCAGCATTTT. Its protein is CASSYGRLGNQPQHF.